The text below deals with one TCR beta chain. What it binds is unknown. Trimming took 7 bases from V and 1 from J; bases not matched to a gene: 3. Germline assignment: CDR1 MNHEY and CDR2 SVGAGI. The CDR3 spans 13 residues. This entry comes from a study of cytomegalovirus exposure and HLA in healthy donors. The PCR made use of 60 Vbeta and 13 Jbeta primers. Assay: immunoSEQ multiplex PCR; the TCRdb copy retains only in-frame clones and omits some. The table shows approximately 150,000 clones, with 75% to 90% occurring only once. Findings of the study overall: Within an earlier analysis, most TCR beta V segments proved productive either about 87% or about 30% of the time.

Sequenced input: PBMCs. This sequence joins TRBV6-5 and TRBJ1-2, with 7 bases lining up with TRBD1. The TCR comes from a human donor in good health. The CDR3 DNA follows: TGTGCCAGCAAACAGGGGATTAACTATGGCTACACCTTC. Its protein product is CASKQGINYGYTF.